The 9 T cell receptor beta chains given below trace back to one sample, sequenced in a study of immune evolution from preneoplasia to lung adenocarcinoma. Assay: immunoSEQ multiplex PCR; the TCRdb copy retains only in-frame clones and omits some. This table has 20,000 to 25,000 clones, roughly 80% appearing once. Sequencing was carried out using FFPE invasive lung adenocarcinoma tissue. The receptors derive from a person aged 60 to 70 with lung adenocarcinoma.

The CDR3: CASKSDRGQLNTGELFF. CDR3 DNA sequence: TGTGCCAGCAAATCGGACAGGGGGCAATTGAACACCGGGGAGCTGTTTTTT. This chain links TRBV7-9 with TRBJ2-2; 11 bases line up with TRBD1. J lost 1 base, V lost 7 bases, and 8 bases had no gene match. Per the germline V gene, CDR1 is SEHNR and CDR2 is FQNEAQ (reference sequence). The CDR3 is 17 amino acids.

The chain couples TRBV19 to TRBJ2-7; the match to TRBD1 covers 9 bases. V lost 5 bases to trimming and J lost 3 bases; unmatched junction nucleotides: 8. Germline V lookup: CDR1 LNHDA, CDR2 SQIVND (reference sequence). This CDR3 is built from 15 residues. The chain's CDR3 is CASSPSGTGHYEQYF. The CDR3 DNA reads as TGTGCCAGTAGTCCCTCCGGGACAGGGCACTACGAGCAGTACTTC.

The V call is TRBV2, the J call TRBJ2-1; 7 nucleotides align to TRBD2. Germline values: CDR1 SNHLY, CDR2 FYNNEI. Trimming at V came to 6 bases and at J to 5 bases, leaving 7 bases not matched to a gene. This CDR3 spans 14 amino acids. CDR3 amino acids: CASSAGERNNEQFF. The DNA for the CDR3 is TGTGCCAGCAGCGCGGGGGAAAGGAACAATGAGCAGTTCTTC.

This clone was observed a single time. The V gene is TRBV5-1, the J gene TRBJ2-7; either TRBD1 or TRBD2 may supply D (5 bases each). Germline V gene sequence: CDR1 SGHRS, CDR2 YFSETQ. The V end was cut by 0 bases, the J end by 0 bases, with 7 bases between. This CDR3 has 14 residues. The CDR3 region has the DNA TGCGCCAGCAGCTTGGCGGGGACCTCCTACGAGCAGTACTTC. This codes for CASSLAGTSYEQYF.

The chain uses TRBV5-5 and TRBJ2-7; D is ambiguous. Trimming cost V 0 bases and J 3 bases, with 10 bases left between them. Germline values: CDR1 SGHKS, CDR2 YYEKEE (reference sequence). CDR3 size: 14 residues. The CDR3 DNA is TGTGCCAGCAGCTTGGGACCTAGGGACTACGAGCAGTACTTC. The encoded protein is CASSLGPRDYEQYF.

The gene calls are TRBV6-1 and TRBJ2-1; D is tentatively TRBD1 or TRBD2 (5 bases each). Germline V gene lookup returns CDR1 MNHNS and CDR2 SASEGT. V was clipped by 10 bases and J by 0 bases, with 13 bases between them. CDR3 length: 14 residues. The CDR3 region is CATRDHYSYNEQFF. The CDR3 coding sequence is TGTGCCACCCGGGACCACTACTCCTACAATGAGCAGTTCTTC.

CDR3 residues: CASSRGVADTQYF. In DNA form, the CDR3 reads TGTGCCAGCAGCCGAGGAGTGGCAGATACGCAGTATTTT. The chain joins TRBV4-2 to TRBJ2-3; D gene ambiguous. The V gene's germline CDR1 is LGHNA and CDR2 YNFKEQ. V was clipped by 4 bases and J by 4 bases, with 9 bases between them. CDR3 length: 13 residues.

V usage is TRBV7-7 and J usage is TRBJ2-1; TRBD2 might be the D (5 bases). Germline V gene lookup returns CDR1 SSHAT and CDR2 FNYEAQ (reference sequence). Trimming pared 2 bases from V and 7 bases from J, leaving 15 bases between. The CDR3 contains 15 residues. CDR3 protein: CASSLTSIGGNEQFF. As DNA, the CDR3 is TGTGCCAGCAGCTTAACCAGTATCGGCGGGAATGAGCAGTTCTTC.

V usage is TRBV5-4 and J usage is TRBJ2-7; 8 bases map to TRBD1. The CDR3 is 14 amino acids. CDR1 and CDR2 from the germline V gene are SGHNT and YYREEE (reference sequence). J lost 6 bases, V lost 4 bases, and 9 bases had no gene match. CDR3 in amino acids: CASSPDRASGEQYF. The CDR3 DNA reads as TGTGCCAGCAGCCCGGACAGGGCAAGTGGCGAGCAGTACTTC.